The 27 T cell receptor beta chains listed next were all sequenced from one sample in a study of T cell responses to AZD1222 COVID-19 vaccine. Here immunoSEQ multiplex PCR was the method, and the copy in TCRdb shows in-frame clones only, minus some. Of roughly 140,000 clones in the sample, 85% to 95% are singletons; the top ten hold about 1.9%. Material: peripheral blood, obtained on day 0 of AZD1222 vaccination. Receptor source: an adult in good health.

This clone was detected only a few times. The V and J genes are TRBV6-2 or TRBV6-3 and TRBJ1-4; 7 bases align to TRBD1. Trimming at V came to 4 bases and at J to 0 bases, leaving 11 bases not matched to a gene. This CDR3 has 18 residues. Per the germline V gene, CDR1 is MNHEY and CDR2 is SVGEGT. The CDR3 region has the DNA TGTGCCAGCAGTTGGAGGGGGCTCTTAGGGTCAACTAATGAAAAACTGTTTTTT. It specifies CASSWRGLLGSTNEKLFF.

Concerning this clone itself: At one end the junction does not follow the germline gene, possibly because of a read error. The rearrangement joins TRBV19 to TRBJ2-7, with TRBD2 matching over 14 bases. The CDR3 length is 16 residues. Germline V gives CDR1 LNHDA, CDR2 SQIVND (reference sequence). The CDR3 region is CASSRTSGGTSHEQYF. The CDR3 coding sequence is TGTGCCAGTAGTCGGACTAGCGGGGGGACCTCCCACGAGCAGTACTTC.

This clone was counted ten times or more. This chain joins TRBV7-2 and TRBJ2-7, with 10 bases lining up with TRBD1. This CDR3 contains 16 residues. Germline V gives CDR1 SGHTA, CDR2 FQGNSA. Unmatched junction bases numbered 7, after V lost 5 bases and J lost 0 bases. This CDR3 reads CASSTLGQGNSYEQYF. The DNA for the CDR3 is TGTGCCAGCAGCACCCTGGGACAGGGGAACTCCTACGAGCAGTACTTC.

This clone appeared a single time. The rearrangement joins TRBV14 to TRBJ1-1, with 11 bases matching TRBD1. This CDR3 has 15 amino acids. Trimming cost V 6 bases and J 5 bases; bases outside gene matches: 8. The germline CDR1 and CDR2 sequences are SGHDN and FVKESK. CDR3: CASSLWTGGATEAFF. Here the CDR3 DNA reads TGTGCCAGCAGTCTCTGGACAGGGGGCGCGACTGAAGCTTTCTTT. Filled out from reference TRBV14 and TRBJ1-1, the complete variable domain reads EAGVTQFPSHSVIEKGQTVTLRCDPISGHDNLYWYRRVMGKEIKFLLHFVKESKQDESGMPNNRFLAERTGGTYSTLKVQPAELEDSGVYFCASSLWTGGATEAFFGQGTRLTVV.

The CDR3 region has the DNA TGCGCCAGCAGCCCCCAGGGACTGGAAGACACCATATATTTT. Translating it yields CASSPQGLEDTIYF. The chain employs TRBV5-1 and TRBJ1-3; possibly TRBD1 for D (5 bases). With 4 bases removed from V and 8 bases from J, the gap between germline ends came to 16 bases. Germline V gives CDR1 SGHRS, CDR2 YFSETQ. The CDR3 totals 14 residues. Drawing the rest from reference TRBV5-1 and TRBJ1-3, the complete variable domain is KAGVTQTPRYLIKTRGQQVTLSCSPISGHRSVSWYQQTPGQGLQFLFEYFSETQRNKGNFPGRFSGRQFSNSRSEMNVSTLELGDSALYLCASSPQGLEDTIYFGEGSWLTVV.

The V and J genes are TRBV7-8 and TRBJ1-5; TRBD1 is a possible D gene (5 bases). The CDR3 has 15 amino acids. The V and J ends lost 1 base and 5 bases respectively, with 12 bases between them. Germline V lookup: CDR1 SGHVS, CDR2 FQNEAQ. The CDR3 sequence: CASSLGRAGHQPQHF. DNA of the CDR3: TGTGCCAGCAGCTTAGGGAGGGCAGGGCATCAGCCCCAGCATTTT.

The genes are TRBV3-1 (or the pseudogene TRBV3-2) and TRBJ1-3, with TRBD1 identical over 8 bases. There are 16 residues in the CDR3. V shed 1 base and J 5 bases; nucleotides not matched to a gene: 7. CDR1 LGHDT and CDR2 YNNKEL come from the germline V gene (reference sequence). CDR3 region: CASSQGQGTGRNTIYF. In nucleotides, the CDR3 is TGTGCCAGCAGCCAAGGACAGGGGACAGGAAGAAACACCATATATTTT.

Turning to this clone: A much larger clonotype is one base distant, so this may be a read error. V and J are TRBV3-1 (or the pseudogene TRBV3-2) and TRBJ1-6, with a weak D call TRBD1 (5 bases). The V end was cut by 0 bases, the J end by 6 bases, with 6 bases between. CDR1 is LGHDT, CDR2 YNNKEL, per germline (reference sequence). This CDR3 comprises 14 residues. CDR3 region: CASSQETANSPLHF. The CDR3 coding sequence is TGTGCCAGCAGCCAAGAGACAGCTAATTCACCCCTCCACTTT.

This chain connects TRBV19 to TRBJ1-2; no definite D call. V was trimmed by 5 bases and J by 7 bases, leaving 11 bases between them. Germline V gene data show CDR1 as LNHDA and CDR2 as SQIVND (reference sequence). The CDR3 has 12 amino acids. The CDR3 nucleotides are TGTGCCAGTAGTTCCCTGGCCCCTGGCTACACCTTC. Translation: CASSSLAPGYTF.

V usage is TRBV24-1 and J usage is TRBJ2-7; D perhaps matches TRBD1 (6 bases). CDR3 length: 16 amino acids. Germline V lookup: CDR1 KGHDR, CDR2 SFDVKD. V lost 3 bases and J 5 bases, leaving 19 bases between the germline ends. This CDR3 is CATSDHQGWKADEQYF. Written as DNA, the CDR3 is TGTGCCACCAGTGATCATCAGGGGTGGAAGGCTGACGAGCAGTACTTC.

CDR3 sequence reads: CASSPGGQGYGYTF. The CDR3 bases are TGTGCCAGCAGCCCCGGGGGGCAGGGGTATGGCTACACCTTC. The rearrangement uses TRBV6-4 and TRBJ1-2; D may be TRBD1 (6 bases). CDR3 length: 14 residues. Trimming cost V 6 bases and J 5 bases, with 16 bases left between them. In germline, CDR1 is MRHNA, CDR2 SNTAGT.

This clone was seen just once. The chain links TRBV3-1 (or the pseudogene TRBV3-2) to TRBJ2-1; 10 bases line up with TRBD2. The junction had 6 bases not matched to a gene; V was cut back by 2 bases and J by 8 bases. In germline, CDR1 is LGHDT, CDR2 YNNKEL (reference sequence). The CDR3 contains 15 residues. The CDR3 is CASSQTSGGAYEQFF. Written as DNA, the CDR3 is TGTGCCAGCAGCCAAACCAGCGGGGGGGCCTATGAGCAGTTCTTC.

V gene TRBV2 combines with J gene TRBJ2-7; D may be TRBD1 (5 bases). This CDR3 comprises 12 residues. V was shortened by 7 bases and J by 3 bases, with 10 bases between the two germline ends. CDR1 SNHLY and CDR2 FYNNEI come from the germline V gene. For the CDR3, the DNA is TGTGCCAGCACCAGGGTAGGCTACGAGCAGTACTTC. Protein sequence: CASTRVGYEQYF.

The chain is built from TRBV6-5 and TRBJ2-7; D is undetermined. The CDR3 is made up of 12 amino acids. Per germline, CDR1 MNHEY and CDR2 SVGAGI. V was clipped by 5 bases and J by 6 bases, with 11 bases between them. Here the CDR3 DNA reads TGTGCCAGCAGTCGGCCCCACTCCGAGCAGTACTTC. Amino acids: CASSRPHSEQYF.

CDR3 nucleotide sequence: TGTGCCAGCACCCCTACCTTCTACAATGAGCAGTTCTTC. Translation gives CASTPTFYNEQFF. The gene calls are TRBV6-2 or TRBV6-3 and TRBJ2-1; D gene uncertain. Germline loops: CDR1 MNHEY, CDR2 SVGEGT. This CDR3 spans 13 amino acids. With 7 bases removed from V and 3 bases from J, the gap between germline ends came to 10 bases.

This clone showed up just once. The CDR3 sequence is CASSLTAPRGWDPISGANVLTF. The CDR3 DNA follows: TGTGCCAGCAGCTTAACGGCCCCGCGAGGGTGGGACCCGATCTCCGGGGCCAACGTCCTGACTTTC. The chain carries TRBV7-3 and TRBJ2-6; possibly TRBD1 or TRBD2 for D (5 bases each). This CDR3 is built from 22 residues. Between the trimmed V and J ends, which lost 0 bases and 4 bases, there was a span of 28 bases. Germline V CDR1 and CDR2: SGHTA, FQGTGA.

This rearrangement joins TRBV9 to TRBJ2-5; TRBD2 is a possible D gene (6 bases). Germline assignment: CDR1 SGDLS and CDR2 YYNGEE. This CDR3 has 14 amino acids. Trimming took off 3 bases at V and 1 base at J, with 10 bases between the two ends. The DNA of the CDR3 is TGTGCCAGCAGCGGACGGGACTCCCAAGAGACCCAGTACTTC. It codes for CASSGRDSQETQYF.

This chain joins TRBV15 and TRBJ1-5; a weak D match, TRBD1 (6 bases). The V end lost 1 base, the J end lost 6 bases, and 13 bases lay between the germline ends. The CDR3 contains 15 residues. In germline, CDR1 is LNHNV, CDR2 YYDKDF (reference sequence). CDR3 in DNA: TGTGCCACCAGCAGAGGGACGAACAGGGTTCAGCCCCAGCATTTT. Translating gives CATSRGTNRVQPQHF.

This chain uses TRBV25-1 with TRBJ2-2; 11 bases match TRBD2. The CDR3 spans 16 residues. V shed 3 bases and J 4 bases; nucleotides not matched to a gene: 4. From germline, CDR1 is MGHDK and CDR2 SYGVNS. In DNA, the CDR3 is TGTGCCAGCAGTGAGGGGACTAGCGGATTCACCGGGGAGCTGTTTTTT. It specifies CASSEGTSGFTGELFF.

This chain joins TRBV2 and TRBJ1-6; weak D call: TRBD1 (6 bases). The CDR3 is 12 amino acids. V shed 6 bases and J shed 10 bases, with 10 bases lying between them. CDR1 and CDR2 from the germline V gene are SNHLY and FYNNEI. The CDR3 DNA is TGTGCCAGCAGACAGGACAGATCACCCCTCCACTTT. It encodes CASRQDRSPLHF.

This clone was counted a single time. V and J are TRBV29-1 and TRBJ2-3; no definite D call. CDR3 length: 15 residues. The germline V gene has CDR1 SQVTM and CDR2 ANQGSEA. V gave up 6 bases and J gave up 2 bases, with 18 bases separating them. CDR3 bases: TGCAGCGTCTGGAAAGCCCTTGGGGACACAGATACGCAGTATTTT. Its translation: CSVWKALGDTDTQYF.

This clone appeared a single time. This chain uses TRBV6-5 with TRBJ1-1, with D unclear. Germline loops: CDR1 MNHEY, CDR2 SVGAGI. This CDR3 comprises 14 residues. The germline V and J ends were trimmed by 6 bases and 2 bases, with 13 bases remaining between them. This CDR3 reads CASRQIHRNTEAFF. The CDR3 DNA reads TGTGCCAGCAGACAGATCCACAGAAACACTGAAGCTTTCTTT.

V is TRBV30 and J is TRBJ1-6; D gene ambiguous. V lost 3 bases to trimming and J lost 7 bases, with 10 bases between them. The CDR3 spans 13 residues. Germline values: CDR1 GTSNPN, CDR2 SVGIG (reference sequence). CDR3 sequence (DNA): TGTGCCTGGAGAGAGGACGGGAATTCACCCCTCCACTTT. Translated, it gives CAWREDGNSPLHF.

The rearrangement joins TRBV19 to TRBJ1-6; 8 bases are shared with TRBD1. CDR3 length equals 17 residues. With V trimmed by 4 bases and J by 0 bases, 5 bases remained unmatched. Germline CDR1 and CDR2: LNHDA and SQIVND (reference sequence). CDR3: CASSTWDRSSYNSPLHF. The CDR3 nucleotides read TGTGCCAGTAGTACCTGGGACAGGAGCTCCTATAATTCACCCCTCCACTTT.

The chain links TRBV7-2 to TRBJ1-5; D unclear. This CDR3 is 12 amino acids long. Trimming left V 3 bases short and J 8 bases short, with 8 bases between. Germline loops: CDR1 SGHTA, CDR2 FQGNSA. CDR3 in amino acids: CASSLGSKPQHF. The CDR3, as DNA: TGTGCCAGCAGCTTGGGGAGTAAGCCCCAGCATTTT.

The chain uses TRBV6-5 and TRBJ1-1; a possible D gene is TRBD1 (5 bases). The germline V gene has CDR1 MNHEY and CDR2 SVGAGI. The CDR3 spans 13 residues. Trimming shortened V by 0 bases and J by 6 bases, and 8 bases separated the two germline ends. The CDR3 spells CASSYSWGSEAFF. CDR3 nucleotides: TGTGCCAGCAGTTACTCGTGGGGGTCTGAAGCTTTCTTT.

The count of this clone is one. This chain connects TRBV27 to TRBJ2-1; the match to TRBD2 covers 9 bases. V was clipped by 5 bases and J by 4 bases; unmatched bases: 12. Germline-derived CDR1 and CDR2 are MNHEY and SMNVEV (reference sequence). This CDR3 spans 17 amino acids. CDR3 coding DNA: TGTGCCAGCAGTATTACCCCCGGGACTAGCCGATACAATGAGCAGTTCTTC. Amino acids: CASSITPGTSRYNEQFF.